This T cell receptor (beta chain) was identified during a study of human T cells and chemical hapten exposure. Across the whole study: For the roughly 26-week duration of the study, patients were given weekly doses of diphenylcyclopropenone on the scalp.

General observations from the study: TCRs at high frequency, those above 1 in 1000, did not change with DPC sensitization.

The germline V gene encodes CDR1 SQVTM and CDR2 ANQGSEA. The length of the CDR3 is 13 residues. Trimming at V came to 4 bases and at J to 6 bases, leaving 5 bases not matched to a gene. TCRdb reprocessed the RACE reads via MiXCR and lists one record per CDR3 protein. The sample carries 180,000 or so distinct CDR3 sequences, approximately 26% recorded once. As for this clonotype: Its antigen is unknown.

As for time point: patch test 3, about 24 weeks after DPC sensitization. Treatment: therapeutic diphenylcyclopropenone sensitization with weekly scalp DPC. Total RNA was isolated from whole blood that had not been fractionated. The source material was whole blood, sampled in connection with sensitization to the hapten diphenylcyclopropenone (DPC). The clonotype was recovered from a woman aged 40-49 years with alopecia areata. Some clones in this sample may be carry-over from other donors' samples. The genes are TRBV29-1 and TRBJ2-5; TRBD2 aligns across 10 bases. The CDR3 DNA reads TGCAGCGTTGGAGCGGGAGGGGAAAAGACCCAGTACTTC. Protein product: CSVGAGGEKTQYF.